The rows below give T cell receptor beta chains drawn from one sample of a study of blood T cell repertoires in COVID-19. Repertoires were generated with immunoSEQ multiplex PCR, while TCRdb's copy carries only in-frame clones and drops some. The sample lists 150,000 to 180,000 clones; roughly four fifths were seen once. Source material: peripheral blood. Source of these receptors: a woman in her sixties or seventies with acute or convalescent COVID-19. Each CDR3 is given with its conserved first and last residue. D genes are given only for firm matches. Clone size is not always given. Where it is, it says once, few, many or a class for expanded clones.

.	TRBJ2-3	TRBV5-1	.	CASSLDLLADTQYF	TGCGCCAGCAGCTTGGACCTCCTAGCGGATACGCAGTATTTT
.	TRBJ1-5	TRBV19	TRBD1	CASSKTGPSNQPQHF	TGTGCCAGTAGTAAGACAGGGCCTAGCAATCAGCCCCAGCATTTT
.	TRBJ1-1	TRBV29-1	.	CSVDSGRSAAFF	TGCAGCGTTGATAGCGGTAGGTCGGCAGCTTTCTTT
.	TRBJ1-2	TRBV6-5	TRBD1	CASRSPDHRGYGYTF	TGTGCCAGCAGAAGCCCAGATCACAGGGGATATGGCTACACCTTC
.	TRBJ2-7	TRBV11-2	.	CASSLEAAIRSYEQYF	TGTGCCAGCAGCTTAGAGGCGGCCATCCGCTCCTACGAGCAGTACTTC
.	TRBJ1-5	TRBV19	.	CASRNGGPNQPQHF	TGTGCCAGTAGAAACGGGGGTCCAAATCAGCCCCAGCATTTT
.	TRBJ1-4	TRBV5-1	.	CASSLTYGNEKLFF	TGCGCCAGCAGCCTCACCTACGGGAATGAAAAACTGTTTTTT
.	TRBJ2-3	TRBV9	.	CASSVDTNTDTQYF	TGTGCCAGCAGCGTAGACACAAACACAGATACGCAGTATTTT
.	TRBJ1-5	TRBV19	.	CASSIPLSLQPQHF	TGTGCCAGTAGTATCCCTCTAAGTCTTCAGCCCCAGCATTTT
.	TRBJ1-2	TRBV27	TRBD1	CASSLITGAGYTF	TGTGCCAGCAGTTTGATAACAGGGGCTGGCTACACCTTC
.	TRBJ1-1	TRBV18	.	CASSPRQGMETEAFF	TGTGCCAGCTCACCACGGCAGGGAATGGAAACTGAAGCTTTCTTT
.	TRBJ2-1	TRBV4-1	TRBD2	CASSQAGLAGSYNEQFF	TGCGCCAGCAGCCAAGCTGGTCTAGCGGGGAGCTACAATGAGCAGTTCTTC
.	TRBJ2-1	TRBV9	TRBD1	CASSPGPGTGFSGNEQFF	TGTGCCAGCAGCCCGGGTCCCGGGACAGGTTTTAGTGGCAATGAGCAGTTCTTC
.	TRBJ2-2	TRBV7-3	TRBD2	CASSLTLAGTGELFF	TGTGCCAGCAGCTTAACTCTAGCGGGGACCGGGGAGCTGTTTTTT
.	TRBJ2-7	TRBV30	.	CAWSVPVFGSVRQYF	TGTGCCTGGAGTGTACCCGTGTTCGGAAGCGTACGGCAGTACTTC
.	TRBJ2-1	TRBV6-5	TRBD1	CASSYSQGAGEQFF	TGTGCCAGCAGTTACTCTCAGGGGGCAGGTGAGCAGTTCTTC
.	TRBJ1-2	TRBV28	TRBD1	CASSQGAGAEGYTF	TGTGCCAGCAGCCAGGGGGCAGGGGCTGAAGGCTACACCTTC
.	TRBJ2-1	TRBV7-3	.	CASSSTPRGPTYNEQFF	TGTGCCAGCAGCTCAACCCCCAGGGGCCCAACCTACAATGAGCAGTTCTTC
.	TRBJ1-4	TRBV7-9	.	CASSPRPRASNEKLFF	TGTGCCAGCAGCCCGAGGCCCAGGGCCTCTAATGAAAAACTGTTTTTT
.	TRBJ2-5	TRBV7-7	TRBD2	CASSLAAGVGETQYF	TGTGCTAGCAGCTTAGCGGCGGGGGTCGGAGAGACCCAGTACTTC
.	TRBJ2-1	TRBV19	TRBD1	CASSIGGQGAHYNEQFF	TGTGCCAGTAGTATAGGAGGGCAGGGGGCGCACTACAATGAGCAGTTCTTC
.	TRBJ2-3	TRBV5-1	.	CASSLAGGATDTQYF	TGCGCCAGCAGCTTGGCCGGCGGAGCCACAGATACGCAGTATTTT
many	TRBJ1-1	TRBV29-1	.	CSVLTGYTEAFF	TGCAGCGTTCTTACAGGGTACACTGAAGCTTTCTTT
.	TRBJ1-5	TRBV20-1	.	CSASKRVYSNQPQHF	TGCAGTGCTAGTAAGCGAGTCTATAGCAATCAGCCCCAGCATTTT
.	TRBJ1-1	TRBV2	.	CASSAETVNTEAFF	TGTGCCAGCAGTGCAGAGACAGTGAACACTGAAGCTTTCTTT
few	TRBJ2-7	TRBV6-1	.	CASSEGGRADEQYF	TGTGCCAGCAGTGAAGGCGGCAGGGCGGACGAGCAGTACTTC
.	TRBJ1-2	TRBV5-1	.	CASSLRGGYGYTF	TGCGCCAGCAGCTTGAGGGGGGGATATGGCTACACCTTC
few	TRBJ2-3	TRBV3-1/TRBV3-2	TRBD1	CASSRRGTDTQYF	TGTGCCAGCAGCCGCAGGGGGACAGATACGCAGTATTTT
.	TRBJ1-2	TRBV15	TRBD1	CATSRDLGTGGAQSYGYTF	TGTGCCACCAGCAGAGATTTGGGGACAGGGGGCGCGCAAAGCTATGGCTACACCTTC
once	TRBJ1-1	TRBV28	TRBD1	CASCWTASPGQGDTEAFF	TGTGCCAGCTGCTGGACCGCGTCCCCGGGACAGGGGGACACTGAAGCTTTCTTT
.	TRBJ1-6	TRBV7-6	.	CASSLKVQGGSNSPLHF	TGTGCCAGCAGCTTGAAAGTACAGGGCGGGAGTAATTCACCCCTCCACTTT
.	TRBJ2-7	TRBV11-2	TRBD2	CASSLASGSYEQYF	TGTGCCAGCAGCTTAGCTAGCGGGAGCTACGAGCAGTACTTC
.	TRBJ1-6	TRBV30	.	CACQGSRNSPLHF	TGTGCCTGCCAGGGGAGCAGAAATTCACCCCTCCACTTT
.	TRBJ1-1	TRBV28	.	CATLLETTEAFF	TGTGCCACCCTGCTAGAAACGACTGAAGCTTTCTTT
.	TRBJ1-1	TRBV2	.	CASSNQGSTEAFF	TGTGCCAGCAGTAATCAGGGGAGCACTGAAGCTTTCTTT